This entry features one T cell receptor (beta chain) sequence. Original data processing: By means of reference gene primer amplification, nucleated cell counts were estimated. Generated by immunoSEQ multiplex PCR, the TCRdb table keeps only in-frame clones and is missing some. V, J and clone size were drawn from that table, and D and trimming were deduced from the DNA. The top ten clones hold 11% of a sample with 270,000 or so clones, roughly 86% of them seen once. This entry comes from a study of blood T cell repertoires in COVID-19. Germline assignment: CDR1 SNHLY and CDR2 FYNNEI. Trimming stripped 8 bases from V and 2 bases from J, with 9 bases between. The CDR3 loop spans 12 amino acids.

The TCR was taken from a woman under 40 with COVID-19, enrolled during active disease. The chain combines TRBV2 with TRBJ1-1; D is ambiguous. Sequences were obtained from peripheral blood. The DNA for the CDR3 is TGTGCCAGCGTCCGGGATAACACTGAAGCTTTCTTT. Residues: CASVRDNTEAFF. The full variable domain, completed using reference TRBV2 and TRBJ1-1, is EPEVTQTPSHQVTQMGQEVILRCVPISNHLYFYWYRQILGQKVEFLVSFYNNEISEKSEIFDDQFSVERPDGSNFTLKIRSTKLEDSAMYFCASVRDNTEAFFGQGTRLTVV.